The clone carrying this T cell receptor beta chain was counted a few times. The assay was immunoSEQ multiplex PCR, and TCRdb's table has in-frame clones only and misses some. The sample holds approximately 14,000 clones, 70% to 80% seen once. This entry belongs to a study of technical replicates of blood from a few donors. The CDR3 sequence is 12 residues long. The germline V and J ends were trimmed by 5 bases and 5 bases, with 9 bases remaining between them. Germline CDR1 and CDR2: LNHDA and SQIVND (reference sequence). V is TRBV19 and J is TRBJ1-1; D remains ambiguous. The sequencing sample was made of PBMCs. This sequence originates from a human donor in good health. CDR3 amino acids: CASSDTGTEAFF. In DNA, the CDR3 is TGTGCCAGTAGTGACACGGGAACTGAAGCTTTCTTT.